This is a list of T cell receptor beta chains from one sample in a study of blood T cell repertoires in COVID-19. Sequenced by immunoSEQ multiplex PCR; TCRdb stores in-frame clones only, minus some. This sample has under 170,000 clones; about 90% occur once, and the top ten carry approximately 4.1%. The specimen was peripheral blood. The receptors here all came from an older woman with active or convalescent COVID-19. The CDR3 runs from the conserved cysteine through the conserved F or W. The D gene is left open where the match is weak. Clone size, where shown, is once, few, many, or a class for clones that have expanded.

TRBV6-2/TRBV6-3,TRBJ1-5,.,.,CASSQGSNQPQHF,TGTGCCAGCAGCCAGGGGAGCAATCAGCCCCAGCATTTT
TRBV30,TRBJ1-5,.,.,CAWSVRPILQQPSNQPQHF,TGTGCCTGGAGTGTGAGGCCTATCCTCCAACAACCTAGCAATCAGCCCCAGCATTTT
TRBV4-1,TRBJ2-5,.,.,CASNRGLGDRETQYF,TGCGCCAGCAACAGGGGACTAGGTGACCGAGAGACCCAGTACTTC
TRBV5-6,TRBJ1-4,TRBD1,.,CASSLVAGGRPNEKLFF,TGTGCCAGCAGCTTGGTTGCAGGGGGCAGGCCTAATGAAAAACTGTTTTTT
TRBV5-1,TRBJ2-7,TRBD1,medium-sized,CASSLDRGRYEQYF,TGCGCCAGCAGCTTGGACAGGGGGCGCTACGAGCAGTACTTC
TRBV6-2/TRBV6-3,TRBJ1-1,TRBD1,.,CASSWGQPNTEAFF,TGTGCCAGCAGCTGGGGACAGCCAAACACTGAAGCTTTCTTT
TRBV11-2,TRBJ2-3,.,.,CASIATGGRTDTQYF,TGTGCCAGCATCGCAACGGGGGGCCGCACAGATACGCAGTATTTT
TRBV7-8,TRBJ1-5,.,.,CASSGPGGSNQPQHF,TGTGCCAGCAGCGGTCCCGGGGGAAGCAATCAGCCCCAGCATTTT
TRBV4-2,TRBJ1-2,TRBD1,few,CASSPGGATGRYGYTF,TGTGCCAGCAGCCCTGGGGGAGCGACAGGGAGGTATGGCTACACCTTC
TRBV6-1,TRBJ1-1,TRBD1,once,CASSDGQGLYTEAFF,TGTGCCAGCAGTGACGGACAGGGGCTTTATACTGAAGCTTTCTTT
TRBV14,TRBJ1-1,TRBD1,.,CASKGTVNTEAFF,TGTGCCAGCAAAGGGACAGTGAACACTGAAGCTTTCTTT
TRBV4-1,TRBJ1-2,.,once,CASSQVGGGWGYTF,TGCGCCAGCAGCCAAGTCGGGGGAGGTTGGGGCTACACCTTC
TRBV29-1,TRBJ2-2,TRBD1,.,CSVDMDRDTGELFF,TGCAGCGTTGACATGGACAGGGACACCGGGGAGCTGTTTTTT
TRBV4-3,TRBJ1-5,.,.,CASSRGYRVEQPQHF,TGCGCCAGCAGTCGGGGTTACAGGGTTGAACAGCCCCAGCATTTT
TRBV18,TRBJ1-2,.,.,CASSPFLWQRRLTTNYGYTF,TGTGCCAGCTCACCCTTCCTATGGCAGCGGAGGCTAACGACTAACTATGGCTACACCTTC
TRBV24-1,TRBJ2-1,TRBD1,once,CATSVGTGSHNEQFF,TGTGCCACCAGTGTGGGGACAGGGAGTCACAATGAGCAGTTCTTC
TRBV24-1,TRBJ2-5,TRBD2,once,CATSDGGVETQYF,TGTGCCACCAGTGATGGGGGGGTAGAGACCCAGTACTTC
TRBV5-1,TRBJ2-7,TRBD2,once,CASSWSGGGYEQYF,TGCGCCAGCAGCTGGAGCGGGGGGGGCTACGAGCAGTACTTC
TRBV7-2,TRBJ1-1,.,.,CASSSDIVVANTEAFF,TGTGCCAGCAGCTCCGATATAGTTGTTGCGAACACTGAAGCTTTCTTT
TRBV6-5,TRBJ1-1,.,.,CASSKHPGNTEAFF,TGTGCCAGCAGTAAGCACCCGGGGAACACTGAAGCTTTCTTT
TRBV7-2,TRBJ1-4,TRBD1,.,CASSLMTGKEKLFF,TGTGCCAGCAGCTTAATGACAGGGAAGGAAAAACTGTTTTTT
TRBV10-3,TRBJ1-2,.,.,CAISEGTRTYGYTF,TGTGCCATCAGTGAGGGGACAAGGACGTATGGCTACACCTTC
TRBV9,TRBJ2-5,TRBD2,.,CASSDSGGTQETQYF,TGTGCCAGCAGCGACAGCGGGGGGACTCAAGAGACCCAGTACTTC
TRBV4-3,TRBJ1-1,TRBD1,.,CASSQAQGAGNTEAFF,TGCGCCAGCAGCCAGGCGCAGGGGGCCGGGAACACTGAAGCTTTCTTT
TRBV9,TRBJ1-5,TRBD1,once,CASSVGTGGSNQPQHF,TGTGCCAGCAGCGTAGGGACAGGGGGGAGCAATCAGCCCCAGCATTTT
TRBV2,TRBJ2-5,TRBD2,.,CASRDPLAGGKETQYF,TGTGCCAGCAGGGACCCACTAGCGGGGGGCAAAGAGACCCAGTACTTC
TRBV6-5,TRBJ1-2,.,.,CASSSTDGRGYTF,TGTGCCAGCAGCTCGACAGATGGGCGAGGCTACACCTTC
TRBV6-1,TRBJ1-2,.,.,CASSETSNYGYTF,TGTGCCAGCAGTGAAACAAGTAACTATGGCTACACCTTC
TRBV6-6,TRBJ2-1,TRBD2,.,CASRNDGGSNEQFF,TGTGCCAGCAGGAATGACGGGGGGTCAAATGAGCAGTTCTTC
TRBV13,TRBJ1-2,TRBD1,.,CASSLTLGQALNGYTF,TGTGCCAGCAGCCTAACCCTAGGACAGGCCCTGAATGGCTACACCTTC
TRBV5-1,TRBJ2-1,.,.,CASSLEWVGGNEQFF,TGCGCCAGCAGCTTGGAGTGGGTCGGCGGCAATGAGCAGTTCTTC
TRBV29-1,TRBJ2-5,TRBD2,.,CSVKTSGHKETQYF,TGCAGCGTTAAGACTAGCGGACACAAAGAGACCCAGTACTTC
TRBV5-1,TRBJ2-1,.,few,CASSLEAFDNEQFF,TGCGCCAGCAGCTTGGAAGCGTTCGACAATGAGCAGTTCTTC
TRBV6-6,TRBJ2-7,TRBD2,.,CASSDGSGGYEQYF,TGTGCCAGCAGTGACGGATCGGGGGGCTACGAGCAGTACTTC
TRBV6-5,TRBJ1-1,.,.,CASTIQNTEAFF,TGTGCCAGCACGATACAGAACACTGAAGCTTTCTTT
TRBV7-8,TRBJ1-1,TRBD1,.,CASSPHGQGHTEAFF,TGTGCCAGCAGCCCCCATGGACAGGGCCACACTGAAGCTTTCTTT
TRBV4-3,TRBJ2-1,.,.,CASSQDQGRAAEQFF,TGCGCCAGCAGCCAAGATCAAGGCAGGGCGGCTGAGCAGTTCTTC
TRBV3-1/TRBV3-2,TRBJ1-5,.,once,CASTLGSRQPQHF,TGTGCCAGCACTTTGGGCAGCCGACAGCCCCAGCATTTT
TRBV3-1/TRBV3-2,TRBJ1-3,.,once,CASSPESSGNTIYF,TGTGCCAGCAGCCCGGAGAGCTCTGGAAACACCATATATTTT
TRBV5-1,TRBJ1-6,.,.,CASSQGTNSPLHF,TGCGCCAGCAGCCAGGGGACCAATTCACCCCTCCACTTT
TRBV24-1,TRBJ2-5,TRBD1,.,CATSQPSGTGAGETQYF,TGTGCCACCAGTCAACCATCCGGGACAGGGGCGGGAGAGACCCAGTACTTC
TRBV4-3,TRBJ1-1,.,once,CASSPWQGNTEAFF,TGCGCCAGCAGCCCTTGGCAGGGGAACACTGAAGCTTTCTTT
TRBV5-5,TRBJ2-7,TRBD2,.,CASSLLAGSSSYEQYF,TGTGCCAGCAGCTTACTAGCGGGGTCAAGCTCCTACGAGCAGTACTTC
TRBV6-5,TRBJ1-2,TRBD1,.,CASRPSGGGYGYTF,TGTGCCAGCAGACCCTCAGGGGGTGGATATGGCTACACCTTC
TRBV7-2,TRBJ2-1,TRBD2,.,CASSPRAGGVQFF,TGTGCCAGCAGCCCACGGGCGGGGGGAGTGCAGTTCTTC
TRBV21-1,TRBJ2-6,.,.,CASSKAPYSAGANVLTF,TGTGCCAGCAGCAAAGCGCCCTATTCGGCTGGGGCCAACGTCCTGACTTTC
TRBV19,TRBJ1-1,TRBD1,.,CASSIEGAAEAFF,TGTGCCAGTAGTATCGAGGGGGCCGCTGAAGCTTTCTTT
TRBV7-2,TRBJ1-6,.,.,CASLPSQSYNSPLHF,TGTGCCAGTCTCCCCTCGCAGTCCTATAATTCACCCCTCCACTTT
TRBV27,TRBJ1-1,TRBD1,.,CASRPPTGATEAFF,TGTGCCAGCAGGCCCCCGACAGGGGCCACTGAAGCTTTCTTT
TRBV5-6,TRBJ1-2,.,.,CASSETDPYGYTF,TGTGCCAGCAGCGAGACAGACCCCTATGGCTACACCTTC
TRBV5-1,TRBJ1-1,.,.,CASSSQEDTEAFF,TGCGCCAGCAGCTCCCAGGAGGACACTGAAGCTTTCTTT
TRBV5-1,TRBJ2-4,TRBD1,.,CASSLVFVRTGENIQYF,TGCGCCAGCAGCTTGGTTTTCGTGCGGACAGGGGAAAACATTCAGTACTTC
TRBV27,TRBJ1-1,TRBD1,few,CASSWTGGNTEAFF,TGTGCCAGCAGTTGGACAGGGGGGAACACTGAAGCTTTCTTT
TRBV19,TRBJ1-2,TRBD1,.,CASSELGQGLSYYGYTF,TGTGCCAGTAGTGAATTGGGACAGGGATTGAGCTACTATGGCTACACCTTC
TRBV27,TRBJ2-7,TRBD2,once,CASGRLRERSYEQYF,TGTGCCAGCGGTCGTCTGCGGGAGCGCTCCTACGAGCAGTACTTC
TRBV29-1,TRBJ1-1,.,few,CSVVHPGVSTEAFF,TGCAGCGTTGTTCATCCAGGGGTCAGCACTGAAGCTTTCTTT
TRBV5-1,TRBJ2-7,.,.,CASTWDGSSYEQYF,TGCGCCAGCACCTGGGACGGGAGCTCCTACGAGCAGTACTTC